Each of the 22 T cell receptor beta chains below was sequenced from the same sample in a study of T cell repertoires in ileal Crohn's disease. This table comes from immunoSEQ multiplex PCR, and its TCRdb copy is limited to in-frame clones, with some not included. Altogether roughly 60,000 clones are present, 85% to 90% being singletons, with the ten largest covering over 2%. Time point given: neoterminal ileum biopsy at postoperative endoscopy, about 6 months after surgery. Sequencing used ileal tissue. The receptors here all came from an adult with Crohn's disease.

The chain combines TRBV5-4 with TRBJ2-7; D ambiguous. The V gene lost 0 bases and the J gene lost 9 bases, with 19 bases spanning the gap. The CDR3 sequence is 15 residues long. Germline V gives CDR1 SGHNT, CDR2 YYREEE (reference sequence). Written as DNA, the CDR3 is TGTGCCAGCAGCTTGGAAGGCATCCGAGAAATTGGGCAGTACGTC. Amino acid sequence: CASSLEGIREIGQYV.

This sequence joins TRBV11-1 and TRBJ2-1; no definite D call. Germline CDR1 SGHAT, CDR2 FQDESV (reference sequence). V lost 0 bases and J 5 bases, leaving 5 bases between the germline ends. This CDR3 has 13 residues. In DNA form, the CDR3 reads TGTGCCAGCAGCTTAGCGCCGGACAATGAGCAGTTCTTC. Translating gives CASSLAPDNEQFF.

The CDR3 bases are TGTGCCAGCAGTGAAAGACAGGCAATCTCTGGAAACACCATATATTTT. It is translated as CASSERQAISGNTIYF. The chain uses TRBV2 and TRBJ1-3, with a tentative D call TRBD1 (6 bases). In germline, CDR1 is SNHLY, CDR2 FYNNEI. The CDR3 is made up of 16 amino acids. V shed 2 bases and J shed 0 bases, with 11 bases lying between them.

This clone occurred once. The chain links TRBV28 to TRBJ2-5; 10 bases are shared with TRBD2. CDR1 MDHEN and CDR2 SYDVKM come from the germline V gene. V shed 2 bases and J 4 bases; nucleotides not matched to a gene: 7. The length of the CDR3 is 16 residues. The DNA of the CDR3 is TGTGCCAGCAGTTTAGGCAGCGGGGGGGCCTCAGAGACCCAGTACTTC. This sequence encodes CASSLGSGGASETQYF.

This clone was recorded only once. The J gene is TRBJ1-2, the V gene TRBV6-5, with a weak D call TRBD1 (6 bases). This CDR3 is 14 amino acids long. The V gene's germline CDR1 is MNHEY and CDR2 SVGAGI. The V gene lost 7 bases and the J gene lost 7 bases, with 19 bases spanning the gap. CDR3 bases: TGTGCCAGCACGCAAGGGGGGGCGGTGACTGGCTACACCTTC. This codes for CASTQGGAVTGYTF.

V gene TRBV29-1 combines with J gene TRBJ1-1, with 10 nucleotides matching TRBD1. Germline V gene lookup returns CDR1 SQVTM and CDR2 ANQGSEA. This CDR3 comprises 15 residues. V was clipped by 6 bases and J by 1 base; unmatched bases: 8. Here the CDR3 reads CSVPGQGPPNTEAFF. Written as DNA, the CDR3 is TGCAGCGTCCCGGGACAGGGGCCTCCGAACACTGAAGCTTTCTTT. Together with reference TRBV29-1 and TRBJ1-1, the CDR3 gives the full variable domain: SAVISQKPSRDICQRGTSLTIQCQVDSQVTMMFWYRQQPGQSLTLIATANQGSEATYESGFVIDKFPISRPNLTFSTLTVSNMSPEDSSIYLCSVPGQGPPNTEAFFGQGTRLTVV.

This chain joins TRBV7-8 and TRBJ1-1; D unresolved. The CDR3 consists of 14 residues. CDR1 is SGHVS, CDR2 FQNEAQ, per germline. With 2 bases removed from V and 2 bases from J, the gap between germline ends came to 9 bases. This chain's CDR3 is CASSLKRVNTEAFF. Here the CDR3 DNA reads TGTGCCAGCAGCTTAAAGAGAGTAAACACTGAAGCTTTCTTT.

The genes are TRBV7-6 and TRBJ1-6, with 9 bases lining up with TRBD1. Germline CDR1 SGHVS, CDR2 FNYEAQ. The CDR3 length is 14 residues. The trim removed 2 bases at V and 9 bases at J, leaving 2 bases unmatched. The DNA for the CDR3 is TGTGCCAGCAGCTTAAAACAGGGGGCTTCACCCCTCCACTTT. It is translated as CASSLKQGASPLHF.

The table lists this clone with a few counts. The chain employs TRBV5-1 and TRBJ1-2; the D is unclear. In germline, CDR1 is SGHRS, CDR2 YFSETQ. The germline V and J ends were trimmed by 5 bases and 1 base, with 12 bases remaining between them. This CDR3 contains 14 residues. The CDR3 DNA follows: TGCGCCAGCAGAAGTTCCGGGGTTAACTATGGCTACACCTTC. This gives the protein CASRSSGVNYGYTF.

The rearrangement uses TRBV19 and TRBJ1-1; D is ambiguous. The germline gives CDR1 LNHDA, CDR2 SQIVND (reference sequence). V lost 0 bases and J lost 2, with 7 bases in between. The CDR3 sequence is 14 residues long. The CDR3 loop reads CASSIDARNTEAFF. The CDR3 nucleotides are TGTGCCAGTAGTATAGACGCGCGAAACACTGAAGCTTTCTTT.

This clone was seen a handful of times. CDR3 DNA sequence: TGTGCCAGCAGCTTAGGTTTAAATCAGGGAGGTACCTACAATGAGCAGTTCTTC. Residues: CASSLGLNQGGTYNEQFF. V gene TRBV11-3 combines with J gene TRBJ2-1, with a weak D call TRBD2 (6 bases). V lost 1 base, J lost 2 bases, and 18 bases lay in between. Per germline, CDR1 SGHNT and CDR2 YENEEA. The CDR3 contains 18 residues.

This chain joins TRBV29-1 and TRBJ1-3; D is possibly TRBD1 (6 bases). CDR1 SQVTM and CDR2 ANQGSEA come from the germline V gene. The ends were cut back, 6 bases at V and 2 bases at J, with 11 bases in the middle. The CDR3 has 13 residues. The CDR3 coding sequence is TGCAGCGTCACAGGGCCCACTGGAAACACCATATATTTT. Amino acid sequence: CSVTGPTGNTIYF.

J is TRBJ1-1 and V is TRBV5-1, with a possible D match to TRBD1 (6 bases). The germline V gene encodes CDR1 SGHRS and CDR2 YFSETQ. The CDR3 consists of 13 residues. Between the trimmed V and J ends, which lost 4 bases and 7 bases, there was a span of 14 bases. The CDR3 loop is CASSTGQPHEAFF. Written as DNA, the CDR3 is TGCGCCAGCAGCACGGGACAACCCCATGAAGCTTTCTTT. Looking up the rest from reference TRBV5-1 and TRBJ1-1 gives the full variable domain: KAGVTQTPRYLIKTRGQQVTLSCSPISGHRSVSWYQQTPGQGLQFLFEYFSETQRNKGNFPGRFSGRQFSNSRSEMNVSTLELGDSALYLCASSTGQPHEAFFGQGTRLTVV.

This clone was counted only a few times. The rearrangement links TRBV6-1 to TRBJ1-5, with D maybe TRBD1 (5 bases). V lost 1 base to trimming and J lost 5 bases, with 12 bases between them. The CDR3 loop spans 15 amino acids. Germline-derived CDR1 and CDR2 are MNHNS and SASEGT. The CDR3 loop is CASSEGGGRYQPQHF. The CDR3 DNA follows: TGTGCCAGCAGTGAAGGCGGGGGTCGGTATCAGCCCCAGCATTTT.

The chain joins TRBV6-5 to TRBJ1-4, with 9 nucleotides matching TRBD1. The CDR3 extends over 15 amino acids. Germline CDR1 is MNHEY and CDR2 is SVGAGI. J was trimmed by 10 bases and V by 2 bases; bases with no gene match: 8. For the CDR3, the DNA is TGTGCCAGCAGTTACACAGACAGGGGGAAGGGAAAACTGTTTTTT. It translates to CASSYTDRGKGKLFF.

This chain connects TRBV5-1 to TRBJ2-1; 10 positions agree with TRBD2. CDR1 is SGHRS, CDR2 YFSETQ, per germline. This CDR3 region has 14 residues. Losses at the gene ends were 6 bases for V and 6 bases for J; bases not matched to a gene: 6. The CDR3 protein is CASKVAGGGNEQFF. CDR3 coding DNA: TGCGCCAGCAAGGTAGCGGGGGGAGGCAATGAGCAGTTCTTC.

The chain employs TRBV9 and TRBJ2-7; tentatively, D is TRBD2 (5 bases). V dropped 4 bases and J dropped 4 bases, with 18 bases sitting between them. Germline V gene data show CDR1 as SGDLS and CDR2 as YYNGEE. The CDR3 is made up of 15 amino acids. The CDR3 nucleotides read TGTGCCAGCAGCCCAAGAGGGCGAATTGAGTACGAGCAGTACTTC. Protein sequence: CASSPRGRIEYEQYF.

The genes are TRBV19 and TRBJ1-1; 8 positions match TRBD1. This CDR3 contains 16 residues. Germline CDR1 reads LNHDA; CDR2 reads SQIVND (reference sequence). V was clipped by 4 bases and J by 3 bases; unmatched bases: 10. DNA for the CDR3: TGTGCCAGTAGTAGCTTCAGGGGGCTTGAGGACACTGAAGCTTTCTTT. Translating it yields CASSSFRGLEDTEAFF.

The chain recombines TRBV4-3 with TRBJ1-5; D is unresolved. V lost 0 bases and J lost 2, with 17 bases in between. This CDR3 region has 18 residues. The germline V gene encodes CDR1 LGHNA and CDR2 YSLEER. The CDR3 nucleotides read TGCGCCAGCAGCCAAGATCTTATGGTCCGGTCCGGCAATCAGCCCCAGCATTTT. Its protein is CASSQDLMVRSGNQPQHF.

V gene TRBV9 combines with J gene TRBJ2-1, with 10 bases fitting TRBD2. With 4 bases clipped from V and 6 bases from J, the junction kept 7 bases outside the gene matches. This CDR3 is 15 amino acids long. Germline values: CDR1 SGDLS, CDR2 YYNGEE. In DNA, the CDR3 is TGTGCCAGCAGCCATCGAGCGGGAGGGAGCAATGAGCAGTTCTTC. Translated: CASSHRAGGSNEQFF.

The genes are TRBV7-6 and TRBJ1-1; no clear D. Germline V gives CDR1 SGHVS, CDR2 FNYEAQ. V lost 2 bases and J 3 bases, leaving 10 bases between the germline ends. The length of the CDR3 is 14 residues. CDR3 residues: CASSLSSVYTEAFF. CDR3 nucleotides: TGTGCCAGCAGCTTAAGTTCAGTTTACACTGAAGCTTTCTTT.

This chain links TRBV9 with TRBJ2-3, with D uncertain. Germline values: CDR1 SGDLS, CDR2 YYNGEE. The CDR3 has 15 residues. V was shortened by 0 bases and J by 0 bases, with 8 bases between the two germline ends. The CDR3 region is CASSVAAVSTDTQYF. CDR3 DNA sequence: TGTGCCAGCAGCGTAGCTGCGGTTAGCACAGATACGCAGTATTTT.